The clone carrying this T cell receptor beta chain was seen a handful of times. The CDR3 runs to 13 residues. Germline lookup yields CDR1 WSHSY and CDR2 SAAADI. Trimming stripped 6 bases from V and 10 bases from J, with 16 bases between. Ranging in age from roughly 6 to 100, the donors were healthy Caucasian individuals from Russia. Sample-barcoded 5' priming and a J-beta primer mix drove a second PCR of 7 to 11 cycles. Each CDR3 protein gets one entry after TCRdb re-called the 5' RACE reads with MiXCR. The sample lists about 670,000 distinct CDR3 sequences, 40% to 45% occurring once. The data were taken from a study of blood T cells in healthy people across ages.

The TCR sequence derives from a man older than 75 in good health. This chain joins TRBV10-2 and TRBJ2-1; a weak D match, TRBD2 (6 bases). Sequenced sample: blood. The CDR3 region has the DNA TGCGCCAGCAGCCAACCACTAGCAACAGAGCAGTTCTTC. As protein: CASSQPLATEQFF.